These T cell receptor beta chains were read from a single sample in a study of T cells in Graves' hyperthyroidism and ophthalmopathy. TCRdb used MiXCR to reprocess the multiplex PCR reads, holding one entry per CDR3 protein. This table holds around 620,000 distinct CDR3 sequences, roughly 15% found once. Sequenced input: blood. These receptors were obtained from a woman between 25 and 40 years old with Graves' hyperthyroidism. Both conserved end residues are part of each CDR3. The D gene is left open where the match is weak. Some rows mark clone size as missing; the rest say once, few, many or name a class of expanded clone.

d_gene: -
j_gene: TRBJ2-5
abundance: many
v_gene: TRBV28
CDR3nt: TGTGCCAGCAGTTTGAGAGATTTACAAGAGACCCAGTACTTC
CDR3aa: CASSLRDLQETQYF

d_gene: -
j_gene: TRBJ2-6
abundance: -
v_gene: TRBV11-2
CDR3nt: TGTGCCAGCAGGACGCTAGGGGTCATGGGCCCGGGGGAATCTGGGGCCAACGTCCTGACTTTC
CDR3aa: CASRTLGVMGPGESGANVLTF

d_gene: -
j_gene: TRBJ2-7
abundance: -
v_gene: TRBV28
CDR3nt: TGTGCCAGCAGGAGCGGCATTATCTACGAGCAGTACTTC
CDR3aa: CASRSGIIYEQYF

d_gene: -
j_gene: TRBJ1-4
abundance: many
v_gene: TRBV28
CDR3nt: TGTGCCAGCAGTTCCCTCACCTACAGGGTAGGACTGTTTTTT
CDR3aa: CASSSLTYRVGLFF

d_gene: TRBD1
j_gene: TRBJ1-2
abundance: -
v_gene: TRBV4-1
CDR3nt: TGCGCCAGCAGCCAATTAGACAGGGACTATGGCTACACCTTC
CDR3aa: CASSQLDRDYGYTF

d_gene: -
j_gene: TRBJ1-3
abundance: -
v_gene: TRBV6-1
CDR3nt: TGTGCCAGCAGTTCTTGGATGTCCTCTGGAAACACCATATATTTT
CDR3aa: CASSSWMSSGNTIYF

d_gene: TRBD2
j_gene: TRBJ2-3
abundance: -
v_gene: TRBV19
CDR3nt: TGTGCCAGTAGTCCGGGAGGTGCAGATACGCAGTATTTT
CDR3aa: CASSPGGADTQYF

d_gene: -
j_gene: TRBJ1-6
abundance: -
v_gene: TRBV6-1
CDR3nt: TGTGCCAGCAGCAGTAGACCGACGGTTATTAATTCACCCCTCCACTTT
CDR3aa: CASSSRPTVINSPLHF

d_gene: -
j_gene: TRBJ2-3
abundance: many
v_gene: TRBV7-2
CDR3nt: TGTGCCAGCAGCTTAGGGGGGAGTTCGTACACAGATACGCAGTATTTT
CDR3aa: CASSLGGSSYTDTQYF

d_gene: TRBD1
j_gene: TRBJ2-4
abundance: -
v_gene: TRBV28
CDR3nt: TGTGCCAGCAGTGCAGGGGGCGCACGAAACATTCAGTACTTC
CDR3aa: CASSAGGARNIQYF

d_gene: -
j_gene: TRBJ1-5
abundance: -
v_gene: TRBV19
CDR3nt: TGTGCCTCCCTCGGGGCAGCCTTGGGAAATCAGCCCCAGCATTTT
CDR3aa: CASLGAALGNQPQHF

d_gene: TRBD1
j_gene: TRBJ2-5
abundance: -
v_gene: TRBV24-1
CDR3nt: TGTGCCACCAGTGAAGATGCCGGGACAGGGCCGGAGACCCAGTACTTC
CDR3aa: CATSEDAGTGPETQYF

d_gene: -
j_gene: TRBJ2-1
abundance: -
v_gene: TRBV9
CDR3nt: TGTGCCAGCAGCGGGGCGACCTCCTACAATGAGCAGTTCTTC
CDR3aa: CASSGATSYNEQFF

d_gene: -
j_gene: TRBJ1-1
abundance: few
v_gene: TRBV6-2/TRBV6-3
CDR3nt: TGTGCCAGCAGGTCACGCCTGGGCAGGGGTTTTTTCATGAACACTGAAGCTTTCTTT
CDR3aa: CASRSRLGRGFFMNTEAFF

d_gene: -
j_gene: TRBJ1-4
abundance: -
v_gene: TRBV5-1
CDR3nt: TGCGCCAGCAGCTTGGTCCGTAATGAAAAACTGTTTTTT
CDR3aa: CASSLVRNEKLFF

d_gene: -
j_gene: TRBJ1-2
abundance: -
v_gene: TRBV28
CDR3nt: TGTGCCAGCAGTCCGAACTGGAACTATGGCTACACCTTC
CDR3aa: CASSPNWNYGYTF

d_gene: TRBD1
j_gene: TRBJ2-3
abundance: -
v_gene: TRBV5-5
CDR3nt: TGTGCCAGCGGAGACAGGGCCTACACAGATACGCAGTATTTT
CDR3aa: CASGDRAYTDTQYF

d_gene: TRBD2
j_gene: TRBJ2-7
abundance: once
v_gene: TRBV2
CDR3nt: TGTGCCAGCACCCCGGGACTAGCGGGAGGAGCCTACGAGCAGTACTTC
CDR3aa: CASTPGLAGGAYEQYF

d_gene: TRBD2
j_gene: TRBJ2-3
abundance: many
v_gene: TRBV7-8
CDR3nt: TGTGCCAGCAGCTTAGCGGCGGGAGGTGCAGATACGCAGTATTTT
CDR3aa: CASSLAAGGADTQYF

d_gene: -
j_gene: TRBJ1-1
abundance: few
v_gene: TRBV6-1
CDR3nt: TGTGCCAGCAGGAGACCGGGACCTCAGGAGGAGGACACTGAAGCTTTCTTT
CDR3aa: CASRRPGPQEEDTEAFF

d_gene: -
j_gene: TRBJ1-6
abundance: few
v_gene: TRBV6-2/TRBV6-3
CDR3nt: TGTGGCAGCAGCACCGGGGTTTCACCCCTCCACTTT
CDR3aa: CGSSTGVSPLHF

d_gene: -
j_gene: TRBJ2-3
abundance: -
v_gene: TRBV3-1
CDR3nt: TGTGCCAGCAGCCGACCAGGTACCGGGGGCACAGATACGCAGTATTTT
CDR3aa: CASSRPGTGGTDTQYF

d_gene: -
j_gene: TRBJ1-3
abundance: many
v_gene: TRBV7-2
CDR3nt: TGTGCCAGCAGCTTAGACTCGCCAGGAAACACCATATATTTT
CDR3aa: CASSLDSPGNTIYF

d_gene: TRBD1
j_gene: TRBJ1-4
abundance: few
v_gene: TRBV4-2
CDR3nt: TGTGCCAGCAGCCATCCTGACAGGGACAATGAAAAACTGTTTTTT
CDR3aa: CASSHPDRDNEKLFF

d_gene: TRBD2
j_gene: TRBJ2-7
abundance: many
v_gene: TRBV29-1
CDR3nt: TGCAGCGCCAGACTAGCGGGAGGCCACGAGCAGTACTTC
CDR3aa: CSARLAGGHEQYF

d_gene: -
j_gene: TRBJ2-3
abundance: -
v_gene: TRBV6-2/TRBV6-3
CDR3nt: TGTGCCAGCAGTTACACGGCCCAAACTTCTAGCACAGATACGCAGTATTTT
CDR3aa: CASSYTAQTSSTDTQYF

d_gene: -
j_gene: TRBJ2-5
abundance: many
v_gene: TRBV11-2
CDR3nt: TGTGCCAGCAGCTTAGGCGGGTACTTACAAGAGACCCAGTACTTC
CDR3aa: CASSLGGYLQETQYF

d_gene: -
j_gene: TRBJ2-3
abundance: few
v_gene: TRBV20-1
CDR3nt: TGCAGTGGCCGTCCGGCGGCCCCCCGTGATACGCAGTATTTT
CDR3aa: CSGRPAAPRDTQYF

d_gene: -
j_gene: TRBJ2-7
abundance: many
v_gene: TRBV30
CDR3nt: TGTGCCTGGACACAACGCTACGAGCAGTACTTC
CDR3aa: CAWTQRYEQYF

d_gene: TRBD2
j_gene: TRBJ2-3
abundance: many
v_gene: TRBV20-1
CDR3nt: TGCAGTGCTAGAAAAGTTTCGGGCCTAGCGGGAGAGGAACGCACAGATACGCAGTATTTT
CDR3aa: CSARKVSGLAGEERTDTQYF

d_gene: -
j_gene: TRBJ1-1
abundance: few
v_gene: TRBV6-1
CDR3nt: TGTGCCAGCAGTCTACCCCCGGGCAGGGAGTACACTGAAGCTTTCTTT
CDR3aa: CASSLPPGREYTEAFF

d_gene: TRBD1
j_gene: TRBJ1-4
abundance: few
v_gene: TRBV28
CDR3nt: TGTGCCAGCAGTAACGGTGGACAGGGGTACGAAAAACTGTTTTTT
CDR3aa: CASSNGGQGYEKLFF

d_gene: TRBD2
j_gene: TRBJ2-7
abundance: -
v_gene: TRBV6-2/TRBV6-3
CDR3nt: TGTGCCATAGCGGGGTCGGGGTCCTACGAGCAGTACTTC
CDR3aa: CAIAGSGSYEQYF

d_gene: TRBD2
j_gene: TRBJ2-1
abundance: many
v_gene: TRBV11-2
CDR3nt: TGTGCCAGCAGCTTATTTTTGCGGGGGTACAATGAGCAGTTCTTC
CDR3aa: CASSLFLRGYNEQFF

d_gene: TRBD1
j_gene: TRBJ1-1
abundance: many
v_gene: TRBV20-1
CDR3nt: TGCAGTGCTAGAACCAGGGGGTTCACTGAAGCTTTCTTT
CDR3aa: CSARTRGFTEAFF

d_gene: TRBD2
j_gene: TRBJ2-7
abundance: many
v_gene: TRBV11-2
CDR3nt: TGTGCCAGCAGCAACACCGGGACTAGGGGCTACGAGCAGTACTTC
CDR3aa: CASSNTGTRGYEQYF

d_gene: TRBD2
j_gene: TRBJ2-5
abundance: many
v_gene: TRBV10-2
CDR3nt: TGCGCCAGCAGTGAGTTGGGCGGGAGATCGCAAGAGACCCAGTACTTC
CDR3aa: CASSELGGRSQETQYF

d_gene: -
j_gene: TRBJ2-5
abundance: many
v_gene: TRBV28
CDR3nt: TGTGCCAGCAGTTTGCCCCGGCCCGCGGGAGAGACCCAGTACTTC
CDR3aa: CASSLPRPAGETQYF

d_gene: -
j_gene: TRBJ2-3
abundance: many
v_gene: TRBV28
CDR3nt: TGTGCCAGCAGTCGCGAGAGGGGGGCCACAGATACGCAGTATTTT
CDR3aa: CASSRERGATDTQYF

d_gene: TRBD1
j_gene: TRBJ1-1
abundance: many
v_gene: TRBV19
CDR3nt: TGTGCCAGTAGGGCAGGGGGTACGGACACTGAAGCTTTCTTT
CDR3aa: CASRAGGTDTEAFF

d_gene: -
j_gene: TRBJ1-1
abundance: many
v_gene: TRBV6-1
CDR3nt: TGTGCCAGCAGTTTAAAGGGGACCACTGAAGCTTTCTTT
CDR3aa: CASSLKGTTEAFF

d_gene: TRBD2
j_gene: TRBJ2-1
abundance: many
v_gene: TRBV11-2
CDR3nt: TGTGCCAGCAGCTTACGGCTAGCGGGAGTCGGTGGGGCCAATGAGCAGTTCTTC
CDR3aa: CASSLRLAGVGGANEQFF

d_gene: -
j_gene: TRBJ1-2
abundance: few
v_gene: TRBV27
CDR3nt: TGTGCCAGCAGTTTAATGGCAGGGGTTAACTATGGCTACACCTTC
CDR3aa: CASSLMAGVNYGYTF

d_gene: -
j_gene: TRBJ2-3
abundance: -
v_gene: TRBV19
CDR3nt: TGTGCCAGTAGTATCGGAGGGACTTTAGATACGCAGTATTTT
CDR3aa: CASSIGGTLDTQYF

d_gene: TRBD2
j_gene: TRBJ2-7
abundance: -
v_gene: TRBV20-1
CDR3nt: TGCAGTGCAACTAGCGGGACTTTCTACGAGCAGTACTTC
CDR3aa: CSATSGTFYEQYF

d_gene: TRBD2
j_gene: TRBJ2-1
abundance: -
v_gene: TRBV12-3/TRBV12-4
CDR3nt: TGTGCCAGCAGAGTTAGCGGGACACCCTACAATGAGCAGTTCTTC
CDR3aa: CASRVSGTPYNEQFF

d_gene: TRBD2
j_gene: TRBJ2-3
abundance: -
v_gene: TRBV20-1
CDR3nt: TGCAGTGCTAGAGGGAGCGGGAGGGATAGCACAGATACGCAGTATTTT
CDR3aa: CSARGSGRDSTDTQYF

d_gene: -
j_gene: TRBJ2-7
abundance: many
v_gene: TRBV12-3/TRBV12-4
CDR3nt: TGTGCCAGCAGTTTAGAGGGGAGCGAGCAGTACTTC
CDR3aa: CASSLEGSEQYF

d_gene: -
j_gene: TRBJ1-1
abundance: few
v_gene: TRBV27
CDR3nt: TGTGCCAGCAGTTTAGGGGGCGGAGGCACTGAAGCTTTCTTT
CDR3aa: CASSLGGGGTEAFF

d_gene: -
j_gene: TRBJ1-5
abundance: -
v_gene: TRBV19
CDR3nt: TGTGCCAGTAGAACAGGCTCTTGTCAGCCCCAGCATTTT
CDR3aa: CASRTGSCQPQHF

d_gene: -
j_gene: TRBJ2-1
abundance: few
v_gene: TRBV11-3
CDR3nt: TGTGCCAGCAGCTCCGAAGGGGGACTGAACAATGAGCAGTTCTTC
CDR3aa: CASSSEGGLNNEQFF

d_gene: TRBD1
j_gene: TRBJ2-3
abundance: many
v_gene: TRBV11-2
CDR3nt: TGTGCCAGCAGCACCGGACAGGGGGCAACAGATACGCAGTATTTT
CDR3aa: CASSTGQGATDTQYF